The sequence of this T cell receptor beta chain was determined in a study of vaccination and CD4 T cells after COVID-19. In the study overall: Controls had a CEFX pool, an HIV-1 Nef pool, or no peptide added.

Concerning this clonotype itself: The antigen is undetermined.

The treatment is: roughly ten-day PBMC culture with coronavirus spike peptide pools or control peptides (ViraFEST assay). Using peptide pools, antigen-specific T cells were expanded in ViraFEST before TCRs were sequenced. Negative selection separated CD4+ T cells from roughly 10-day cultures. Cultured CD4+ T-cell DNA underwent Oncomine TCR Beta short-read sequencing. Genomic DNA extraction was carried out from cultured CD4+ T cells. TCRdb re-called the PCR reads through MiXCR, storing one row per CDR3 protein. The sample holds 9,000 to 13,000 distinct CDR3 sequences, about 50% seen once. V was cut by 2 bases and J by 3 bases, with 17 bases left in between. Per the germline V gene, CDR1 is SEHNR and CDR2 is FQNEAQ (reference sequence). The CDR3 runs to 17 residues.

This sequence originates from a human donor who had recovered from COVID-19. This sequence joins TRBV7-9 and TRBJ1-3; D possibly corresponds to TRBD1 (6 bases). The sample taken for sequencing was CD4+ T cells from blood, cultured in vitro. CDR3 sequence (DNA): TGTGCCAGCAGCTTACCGGACAGCCCGAACGGTGGAAACACCATATATTTT. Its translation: CASSLPDSPNGGNTIYF.